These 13 T cell receptor beta chains originate from one sample sequenced in a study of PD-1 blockade in classical Hodgkin lymphoma (dated by TCRdb to 2018 to 2021). The time point label corresponds to: cycle 1 day 1 (C1D1), immediately before nivolumab initiation. Every trial patient had relapsed following autologous stem cell transplantation, and prior brentuximab vedotin exposure was what differed among cohorts A, B and C. Using a Miltenyi CD4+ T cell isolation kit, CD4+ T cells were purified from thawed PBMCs through magnetic negative selection. The method behind the library was the immunoSEQ multiplex PCR assay. TCRdb stores this immuneACCESS table with in-frame sequences only. Part of the clones is absent; in the studies checked, under half of the shortfall reflects unresolved V genes, and no reason is known for the rest. Recorded for this sample are 30,000 to 40,000 clones; approximately 90% of them occurred a single time. The ten largest clones capture 0.2% to 0.3% of the sample.

The sample was CD4+ T cells from blood, taken at baseline. These receptor sequences come from a human donor with classical Hodgkin lymphoma.

There are a few counts of this clone. The genes are TRBV5-1 and TRBJ2-7; the D is unclear. Germline CDR1 is SGHRS and CDR2 is YFSETQ. This CDR3 contains 11 residues. V was shortened by 5 bases and J by 7 bases, with 10 bases between the two germline ends. The CDR3 nucleotides read TGCGCCAGCAGGTCCACCGGGGAGCAGTACTTC. This sequence encodes CASRSTGEQYF.

The V call is TRBV25-1, the J call TRBJ1-1; D might be TRBD1 (6 bases). The V gene's germline CDR1 is MGHDK and CDR2 SYGVNS. CDR3 length: 13 amino acids. Trimming left V 1 base short and J 4 bases short, with 7 bases between. The CDR3 loop reads CASSESTGTEAFF. The CDR3 nucleotides are TGTGCCAGCAGTGAATCGACAGGCACTGAAGCTTTCTTT.

The sample holds a few counts of this clone. This chain connects TRBV7-3 to TRBJ1-1; D unclear. Germline lookup yields CDR1 SGHTA and CDR2 FQGTGA. The V end lost 2 bases, the J end lost 5 bases, and 9 bases lay between the germline ends. CDR3 length: 13 amino acids. CDR3 nucleotides: TGTGCCAGCAGCTTAGGTTTGAGGACTGAAGCTTTCTTT. This encodes CASSLGLRTEAFF.

This clone was detected once. This chain uses TRBV5-1 with TRBJ1-5; possibly TRBD1 for D (5 bases). There are 14 residues in the CDR3. Germline V gene lookup returns CDR1 SGHRS and CDR2 YFSETQ. V lost 4 bases, J lost 4 bases, and 12 bases lay in between. Here the CDR3 DNA reads TGCGCCAGCAGCCTTAGTGCAGGGAATCAGCCCCAGCATTTT. Translated: CASSLSAGNQPQHF. Variable domain in full (rest from reference TRBV5-1 and TRBJ1-5): KAGVTQTPRYLIKTRGQQVTLSCSPISGHRSVSWYQQTPGQGLQFLFEYFSETQRNKGNFPGRFSGRQFSNSRSEMNVSTLELGDSALYLCASSLSAGNQPQHFGDGTRLSIL.

The CDR3 loop reads CASSPTGPRGNQPQHF. CDR3 bases: TGTGCCAGCTCACCTACAGGACCTAGGGGCAATCAGCCCCAGCATTTT. This chain connects TRBV18 to TRBJ1-5, with a weak D call TRBD1 (5 bases). Trimming shortened V by 3 bases and J by 2 bases, and 14 bases separated the two germline ends. This CDR3 has 16 residues. Germline CDR1 is KGHSH and CDR2 is LQKENI.

The chain links TRBV11-3 to TRBJ2-3; no clear D gene. CDR1 and CDR2 from the germline V gene are SGHNT and YENEEA. The length of the CDR3 is 17 residues. V lost 3 bases and J 2 bases, leaving 18 bases between the germline ends. In DNA form, the CDR3 reads TGTGCCAGCAGCTTCCCCTTATCGAAGCGAACCACAGATACGCAGTATTTT. Residues: CASSFPLSKRTTDTQYF.

The rearrangement links TRBV7-9 to TRBJ2-5; TRBD2 matches 11 bases. This CDR3 is 14 amino acids long. The trim removed 4 bases at V and 5 bases at J, leaving 3 bases unmatched. Per the germline V gene, CDR1 is SEHNR and CDR2 is FQNEAQ (reference sequence). In nucleotides, the CDR3 is TGTGCCAGCAGCTCTAGCGGGAGGAGGGAGACCCAGTACTTC. Its protein is CASSSSGRRETQYF.

The chain is built from TRBV27 and TRBJ2-3, with D possibly matching TRBD2 (5 bases). This CDR3 spans 17 amino acids. CDR1 is MNHEY, CDR2 SMNVEV, per germline (reference sequence). V was pared by 6 bases and J by 2 bases, with 21 bases between. The CDR3 DNA sequence: TGTGCCAGCAGCCTCGACCCGAGGGTAGGGAACACAGATACGCAGTATTTT. Encoded protein: CASSLDPRVGNTDTQYF.

The chain joins TRBV7-8 to TRBJ1-1; no definite D call. This CDR3 is built from 15 residues. The germline gives CDR1 SGHVS, CDR2 FQNEAQ. V gave up 0 bases and J gave up 6 bases, with 14 bases separating them. In DNA form, the CDR3 reads TGTGCCAGCAGCTTAGCATCCGGGATCAGTTCTGAAGCTTTCTTT. It translates to CASSLASGISSEAFF. Looking up the rest from reference TRBV7-8 and TRBJ1-1 gives the full variable domain: GAGVSQSPRYKVAKRGQDVALRCDPISGHVSLFWYQQALGQGPEFLTYFQNEAQLDKSGLPSDRFFAERPEGSVSTLKIQRTQQEDSAVYLCASSLASGISSEAFFGQGTRLTVV.

V usage is TRBV28 and J usage is TRBJ1-2, with D possibly TRBD1 on 5 matching bases. Germline V lookup: CDR1 MDHEN, CDR2 SYDVKM. The CDR3 consists of 14 residues. Trimming stripped 7 bases from V and 8 bases from J, with 20 bases between. The DNA of the CDR3 is TGTGCCAGCACCATTCCGTCCAGGGCCCAGGGCTACACCTTC. This codes for CASTIPSRAQGYTF.

CDR3 bases: TGTGCCAGCAGTTTATACCGCGGGACAGGGGGTGAAAAACTGTTTTTT. Residues: CASSLYRGTGGEKLFF. V and J are TRBV27 and TRBJ1-4, with 11 bases lining up with TRBD1. This CDR3 is 16 amino acids long. Germline V gene lookup returns CDR1 MNHEY and CDR2 SMNVEV (reference sequence). Unmatched junction bases numbered 5, after V lost 1 base and J lost 7 bases.

The chain carries TRBV11-2 and TRBJ2-7; 7 bases map to TRBD1. The length of the CDR3 is 13 residues. The ends lost 5 bases at V and 5 bases at J; junction bases unmatched: 6. The germline gives CDR1 SGHAT, CDR2 FQNNGV. Here the CDR3 reads CASSLTGFNEQYF. DNA for the CDR3: TGTGCCAGCAGCCTGACAGGGTTCAACGAGCAGTACTTC.

The gene calls are TRBV19 and TRBJ1-1, with 9 bases matching TRBD1. The germline V gene encodes CDR1 LNHDA and CDR2 SQIVND (reference sequence). This CDR3 spans 14 amino acids. Trimming took 3 bases from V and 6 from J; bases not matched to a gene: 5. The CDR3: CASSISTGGAEAFF. DNA of the CDR3: TGTGCCAGTAGTATTTCGACAGGGGGGGCTGAAGCTTTCTTT.